Each of the 20 T cell receptor beta chains below was sequenced from the same sample in a study of cytomegalovirus exposure and HLA in healthy donors. The PCR ran on 60 Vbeta and 13 Jbeta primers. Using immunoSEQ multiplex PCR, the repertoire was profiled, and TCRdb retains in-frame clones only, with some absent. This sample yields approximately 190,000 clones, of which over 9.5% are seen a single time; 7.5% to 10% belongs to the top ten. Sequencing was done on a sample of PBMCs. Receptors were obtained from a middle-aged man in good health and CMV-seropositive.

The gene calls are TRBV30 and TRBJ1-2; 9 bases match TRBD1. The trim removed 0 bases at V and 5 bases at J, leaving 4 bases unmatched. This CDR3 comprises 14 residues. Germline CDR1 GTSNPN, CDR2 SVGIG (reference sequence). CDR3 residues: CAWSVRQGDYGYTF. The CDR3, as DNA: TGTGCCTGGAGTGTGAGACAGGGGGATTATGGCTACACCTTC.

The rearrangement uses TRBV4-1 and TRBJ1-1; D gene ambiguous. The CDR3 length is 14 residues. The germline V gene has CDR1 MGHRA and CDR2 YSYEKL. V was trimmed by 4 bases and J by 4 bases, leaving 13 bases between them. The CDR3 loop is CASSLSRGITEAFF. The DNA of the CDR3 is TGCGCCAGCAGCCTCTCCCGGGGAATCACTGAAGCTTTCTTT.

This rearrangement joins TRBV5-6 to TRBJ2-1; the match to TRBD1 covers 7 bases. Germline CDR1 and CDR2: SGHDT and YYEEEE. The length of the CDR3 is 16 residues. The ends lost 4 bases at V and 0 bases at J; junction bases unmatched: 7. CDR3 nucleotide sequence: TGTGCCAGCAGCCCAATACAGGGGAGCTCCTACAATGAGCAGTTCTTC. Its translation is CASSPIQGSSYNEQFF. Drawing the rest from reference TRBV5-6 and TRBJ2-1, the complete variable domain is DAGVTQSPTHLIKTRGQQVTLRCSPKSGHDTVSWYQQALGQGPQFIFQYYEEEERQRGNFPDRFSGHQFPNYSSELNVNALLLGDSALYLCASSPIQGSSYNEQFFGPGTRLTVL.

V usage is TRBV28 and J usage is TRBJ1-1; a weak D match, TRBD1 (5 bases). The CDR3 consists of 15 residues. The germline CDR1 and CDR2 sequences are MDHEN and SYDVKM. Trimming pared 2 bases from V and 0 bases from J, leaving 10 bases between. The CDR3 loop reads CASSLGGGMNTEAFF. The CDR3 DNA follows: TGTGCCAGCAGTTTAGGGGGGGGGATGAACACTGAAGCTTTCTTT.

The table lists this clone with a few counts. This CDR3 reads CASRGSGGALDTQYF. The CDR3 nucleotides are TGTGCCAGCAGAGGTAGCGGGGGGGCCCTTGATACGCAGTATTTT. The chain has TRBV6-1 and TRBJ2-3; 11 nucleotides line up with TRBD2. Germline V gene sequence: CDR1 MNHNS, CDR2 SASEGT. Germline trimming cut 6 bases from V and 6 bases from J; bases unmatched to any gene: 8. The CDR3 totals 15 residues.

This clone was counted only a few times. The gene calls are TRBV6-6 and TRBJ1-5; possibly TRBD1 for D (5 bases). The V and J ends lost 10 bases and 9 bases respectively, with 19 bases between them. The CDR3 has 13 amino acids. Per the germline V gene, CDR1 is MNHNY and CDR2 is SVGAGI (reference sequence). The CDR3 here is CATNSGGRGPQHF. The CDR3 DNA follows: TGTGCCACCAATTCGGGGGGTCGTGGGCCCCAGCATTTT.

CDR3 in amino acids: CASSFRVQSNQPQHF. The DNA of the CDR3 is TGTGCCAGCAGCTTTCGGGTCCAGAGCAATCAGCCCCAGCATTTT. The chain links TRBV7-9 to TRBJ1-5, with D unresolved. The CDR3 runs 15 residues. Per the germline V gene, CDR1 is SEHNR and CDR2 is FQNEAQ (reference sequence). Trimming removed 3 bases at V and 1 base at J, with 10 bases between.

In its sample, this clone was seen a few times. The chain combines TRBV6-6 with TRBJ2-3; 11 bases agree with TRBD2. V lost 6 bases, J lost 4 bases, and 9 bases stayed unmatched. Germline V gene lookup returns CDR1 MNHNY and CDR2 SVGAGI (reference sequence). This CDR3 has 16 residues. DNA of the CDR3: TGTGCCAGCAGATCAAGTAGCGGGGGGGCGGCAGATACGCAGTATTTT. Its translation is CASRSSSGGAADTQYF.

As concerns this clone: Distinct nucleotide sequences in the sample also encode this CDR3. The chain carries TRBV6-5 and TRBJ1-2; D gene unclear. The CDR3 sequence is 12 residues long. Germline V lookup: CDR1 MNHEY, CDR2 SVGAGI. Trimming stripped 8 bases from V and 0 bases from J, with 7 bases between. The CDR3 nucleotides are TGTGCCAGCTTCGGAGCTAACTATGGCTACACCTTC. It translates to CASFGANYGYTF.

In this sample, this clone turned up a few times. The V call is TRBV6-1, the J call TRBJ1-2; 7 nucleotides line up with TRBD1. The CDR3 is made up of 14 amino acids. CDR1 is MNHNS, CDR2 SASEGT, per germline. J was trimmed by 8 bases and V by 7 bases; bases with no gene match: 13. CDR3 sequence reads: CASTPDKGAKGYTF. The DNA of the CDR3 is TGTGCCAGCACTCCTGATAAGGGGGCGAAAGGCTACACCTTC.

V and J are TRBV5-1 and TRBJ2-7; a weak D match, TRBD2 (6 bases). This CDR3 is 15 amino acids long. The V end lost 0 bases, the J end lost 3 bases, and 13 bases lay between the germline ends. Germline V gives CDR1 SGHRS, CDR2 YFSETQ. The CDR3 reads CASSLDGGALYEQYF. The CDR3 bases are TGCGCCAGCAGCTTGGACGGCGGGGCCCTCTACGAGCAGTACTTC.

The chain is built from TRBV13 and TRBJ2-3; TRBD1 is a possible D gene (5 bases). V was clipped by 4 bases and J by 2 bases, with 16 bases between them. The germline V gene has CDR1 PRHDT and CDR2 FYEKMQ (reference sequence). This CDR3 is built from 16 residues. In DNA, the CDR3 is TGTGCCAGCAGCTCCCCAGGGATTACTAACACAGATACGCAGTATTTT. Encoded protein: CASSSPGITNTDTQYF.

CDR3 DNA: TGTGCCAGCAGTCCTCCTGGGGCCAGGGGGCCTACGCAGTATTTT. Residues: CASSPPGARGPTQYF. The chain combines TRBV11-2 with TRBJ2-3; 8 bases line up with TRBD1. The V and J ends lost 6 bases and 8 bases, in that order; junction bases with no gene match: 13. CDR1 is SGHAT and CDR2 is FQNNGV in the germline V gene. CDR3 length: 15 amino acids. The full variable domain, with the rest looked up from reference TRBV11-2 and TRBJ2-3, is EAGVAQSPRYKIIEKRQSVAFWCNPISGHATLYWYQQILGQGPKLLIQFQNNGVVDDSQLPKDRFSAERLKGVDSTLKIQPAKLEDSAVYLCASSPPGARGPTQYFGPGTRLTVL.

A few counts support this clone. This chain links TRBV2 with TRBJ2-3; tentative D call: TRBD2 (5 bases). This CDR3 is built from 13 residues. V was cut by 0 bases and J by 11 bases, with 12 bases left in between. CDR1 and CDR2 (germline): SNHLY, FYNNEI. The CDR3 DNA sequence: TGTGCCAGCAGTGAAGCGGCTAGCTCCAGGCAGTATTTT. This codes for CASSEAASSRQYF.

This clone has more than one count but fewer than ten. V and J are TRBV5-1 and TRBJ2-5; D not resolved. This CDR3 has 12 amino acids. V gave up 3 bases and J gave up 5 bases, with 8 bases separating them. The germline gives CDR1 SGHRS, CDR2 YFSETQ. CDR3 protein: CASSSLGETQYF. Here the CDR3 DNA reads TGCGCCAGCAGCTCCCTCGGGGAGACCCAGTACTTC. The full variable domain, completed using reference TRBV5-1 and TRBJ2-5, is KAGVTQTPRYLIKTRGQQVTLSCSPISGHRSVSWYQQTPGQGLQFLFEYFSETQRNKGNFPGRFSGRQFSNSRSEMNVSTLELGDSALYLCASSSLGETQYFGPGTRLLVL.

The sample holds a few counts of this clone. V and J are TRBV7-2 and TRBJ1-2; TRBD1 matches at 11 bases. The J segment lost 1 base and the V segment lost 4 bases, leaving 5 bases of the junction unmatched. CDR1 and CDR2 from the germline V gene are SGHTA and FQGNSA. The CDR3 loop spans 16 amino acids. Here the CDR3 reads CASSSDRGPLNYGYTF. Here the CDR3 DNA reads TGTGCCAGCAGCTCGGACAGGGGGCCTCTTAACTATGGCTACACCTTC.

Only a few counts were recorded for this clone. The chain is built from TRBV28 and TRBJ1-2; 8 bases are shared with TRBD1. The CDR3 loop spans 12 amino acids. V was pared by 10 bases and J by 4 bases, with 5 bases of the junction left unmatched. Germline V lookup: CDR1 MDHEN, CDR2 SYDVKM. CDR3 bases: TGTGCCACCGGACAGGGCGCCTATGGCTACACCTTC. It yields the protein CATGQGAYGYTF.

This clone was counted only a few times. DNA of the CDR3: TGTGCCTGGAGTACCACAGGGGGCTTCAACTATGGCTACACCTTC. It yields the protein CAWSTTGGFNYGYTF. The chain joins TRBV30 to TRBJ1-2, with TRBD1 matching 9 bases. This CDR3 is 15 amino acids long. Germline V CDR1 and CDR2: GTSNPN, SVGIG (reference sequence). J lost 2 bases, V lost 2 bases, and 6 bases had no gene match.

This clone was counted between two and nine times. The chain carries TRBV5-4 and TRBJ2-5; TRBD2 might be the D (5 bases). V was trimmed by 2 bases and J by 2 bases, leaving 13 bases between them. The CDR3 is 15 residues long. The germline CDR1 and CDR2 sequences are SGHNT and YYREEE (reference sequence). The CDR3 protein is CASSFHRTDQETQYF. The CDR3 nucleotides are TGTGCCAGCAGCTTCCACCGGACTGATCAAGAGACCCAGTACTTC.

This clone has only a few counts. The J gene is TRBJ1-5, the V gene TRBV9; D call uncertain. V was cut by 4 bases and J by 5 bases, with 13 bases left in between. The CDR3 length is 14 residues. CDR1 and CDR2 from the germline V gene are SGDLS and YYNGEE. The DNA for the CDR3 is TGTGCCAGCAGCCATGACGGGTCGTATCAGCCCCAGCATTTT. As protein: CASSHDGSYQPQHF. Based on the CDR3 plus reference TRBV9 and TRBJ1-5, the full variable domain is DSGVTQTPKHLITATGQRVTLRCSPRSGDLSVYWYQQSLDQGLQFLIQYYNGEERAKGNILERFSAQQFPDLHSELNLSSLELGDSALYFCASSHDGSYQPQHFGDGTRLSIL.